The 7 T cell receptor beta chains below come from one sample, sequenced in a study of T cell clones after liver transplantation. The data were produced by immunoSEQ multiplex PCR, yet TCRdb's version contains in-frame clones alone and is incomplete. Here the sample spans 70,000 to 95,000 clones, 83% being singletons. Sample: CD4+ T cells from blood, taken at the 22-month timepoint. The receptors stem from a human patient who received a liver transplant. Among the T cells, some may be from the graft donor.

The J gene is TRBJ2-7, the V gene TRBV14; perhaps D is TRBD1 or TRBD2 (5 bases each). V was cut by 2 bases and J by 2 bases, with 10 bases left in between. Germline assignment: CDR1 SGHDN and CDR2 FVKESK. The CDR3 consists of 14 residues. This CDR3 reads CASSQTGGTYEQYF. The CDR3 DNA sequence: TGTGCCAGCAGCCAAACTGGGGGAACCTACGAGCAGTACTTC.

The V call is TRBV5-1, the J call TRBJ2-3; the match to TRBD2 covers 7 bases. The V segment lost 0 bases and the J segment 4 bases; nucleotides outside the gene matches: 11. CDR3 size: 17 residues. The germline V gene encodes CDR1 SGHRS and CDR2 YFSETQ. CDR3 loop: CASSLGEGRNAADTQYF. The CDR3 DNA is TGCGCCAGCAGCTTGGGGGAGGGCCGAAATGCCGCAGATACGCAGTATTTT.

The chain joins TRBV11-2 to TRBJ2-5, with TRBD1 as a possible D gene (6 bases). CDR1 and CDR2 from the germline V gene are SGHAT and FQNNGV. V dropped 5 bases and J dropped 9 bases, with 16 bases sitting between them. The CDR3 extends over 13 amino acids. CDR3 loop: CASSIGQFMAQYF. Here the CDR3 DNA reads TGTGCCAGCAGCATCGGACAGTTCATGGCCCAGTACTTC.

In its sample, this clone was seen once. The chain has TRBV7-7 and TRBJ2-5, with TRBD2 as a possible D gene (7 bases). The CDR3 consists of 15 residues. In germline, CDR1 is SSHAT, CDR2 FNYEAQ (reference sequence). Trimming cost V 5 bases and J 5 bases, with 18 bases left between them. The CDR3 protein is CASSPRSGGGETQYF. CDR3 nucleotides: TGTGCCAGCAGCCCCCGGTCGGGGGGCGGTGAGACCCAGTACTTC.

A remark on this clone: One end of the junction does not line up with germline, which may come from a read error. The chain couples TRBV7-2 to TRBJ1-1; maybe TRBD1 (5 bases). Germline V gives CDR1 SGHTA, CDR2 FQGNSA. CDR3 length: 13 residues. The CDR3 nucleotides are TGTGCCAGCAGCAATCAACAGGACACCGAAGCTTTCTTT. Translation: CASSNQQDTEAFF.

The chain uses TRBV18 and TRBJ2-3; 9 bases are shared with TRBD2. V lost 3 bases to trimming and J lost 0 bases; unmatched junction nucleotides: 4. The CDR3 is made up of 16 amino acids. CDR1 is KGHSH, CDR2 LQKENI, per germline. The chain's CDR3 is CASSPVSGGSTDTQYF. CDR3 nucleotides: TGTGCCAGCTCACCGGTTAGCGGGGGAAGCACAGATACGCAGTATTTT.

The chain joins TRBV6-5 to TRBJ1-1, with D perhaps matching TRBD1 (6 bases). CDR3 length equals 15 residues. Trimming shortened V by 6 bases and J by 7 bases, and 21 bases separated the two germline ends. The germline V gene has CDR1 MNHEY and CDR2 SVGAGI. CDR3 DNA sequence: TGTGCCAGCAGCCGAGACCTCACCTCACAGGGTGAAGCTTTCTTT. The encoded protein is CASSRDLTSQGEAFF.